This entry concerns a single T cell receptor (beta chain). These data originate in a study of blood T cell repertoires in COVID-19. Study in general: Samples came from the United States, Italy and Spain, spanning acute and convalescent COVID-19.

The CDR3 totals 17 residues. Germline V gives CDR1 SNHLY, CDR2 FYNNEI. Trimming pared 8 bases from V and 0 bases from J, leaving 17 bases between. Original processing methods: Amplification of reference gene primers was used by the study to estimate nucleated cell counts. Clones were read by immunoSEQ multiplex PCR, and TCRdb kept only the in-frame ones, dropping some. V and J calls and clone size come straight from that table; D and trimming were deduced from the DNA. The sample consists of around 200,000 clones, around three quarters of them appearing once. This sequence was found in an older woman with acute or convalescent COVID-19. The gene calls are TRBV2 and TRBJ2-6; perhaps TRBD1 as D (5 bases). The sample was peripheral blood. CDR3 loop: CASRYRTGNSGANVLTF. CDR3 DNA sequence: TGTGCCAGCCGCTACCGAACAGGAAACTCTGGGGCCAACGTCCTGACTTTC.